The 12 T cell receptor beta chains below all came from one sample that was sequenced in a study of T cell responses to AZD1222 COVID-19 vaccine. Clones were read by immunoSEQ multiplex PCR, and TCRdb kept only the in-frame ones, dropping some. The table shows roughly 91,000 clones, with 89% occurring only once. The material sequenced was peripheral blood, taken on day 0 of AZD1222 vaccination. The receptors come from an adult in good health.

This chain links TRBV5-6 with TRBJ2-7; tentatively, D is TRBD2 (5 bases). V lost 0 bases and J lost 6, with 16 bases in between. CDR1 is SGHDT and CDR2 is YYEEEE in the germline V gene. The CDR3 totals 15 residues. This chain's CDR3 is CASSLARLGSSEQYF. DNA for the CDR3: TGTGCCAGCAGCTTGGCCCGTCTAGGGAGTAGCGAGCAGTACTTC.

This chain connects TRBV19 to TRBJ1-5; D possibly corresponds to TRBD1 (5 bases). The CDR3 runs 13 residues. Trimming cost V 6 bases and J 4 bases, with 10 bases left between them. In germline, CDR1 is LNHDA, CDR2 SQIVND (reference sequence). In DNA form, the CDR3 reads TGTGCCAGTAGGGGTCAGGGTAATCAGCCCCAGCATTTT. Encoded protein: CASRGQGNQPQHF.

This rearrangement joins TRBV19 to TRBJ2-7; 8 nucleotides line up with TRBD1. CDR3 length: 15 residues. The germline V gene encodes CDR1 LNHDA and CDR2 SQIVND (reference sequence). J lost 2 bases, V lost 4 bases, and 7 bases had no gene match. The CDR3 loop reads CASSTGGRNTYEQYF. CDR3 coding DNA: TGTGCCAGTAGTACAGGGGGCAGGAATACCTACGAGCAGTACTTC.

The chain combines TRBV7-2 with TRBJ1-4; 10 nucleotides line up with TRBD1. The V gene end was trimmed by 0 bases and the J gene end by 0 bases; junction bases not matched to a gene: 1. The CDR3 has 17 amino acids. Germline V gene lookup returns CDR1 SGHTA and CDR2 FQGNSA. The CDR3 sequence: CASSLAGTGATNEKLFF. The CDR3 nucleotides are TGTGCCAGCAGCTTAGCCGGGACAGGGGCAACTAATGAAAAACTGTTTTTT.

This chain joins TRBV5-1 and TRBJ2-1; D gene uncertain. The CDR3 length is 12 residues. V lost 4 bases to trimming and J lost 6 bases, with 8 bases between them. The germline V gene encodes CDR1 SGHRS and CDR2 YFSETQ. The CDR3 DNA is TGCGCCAGCAGCCTCACAACCAATGAGCAGTTCTTC. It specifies CASSLTTNEQFF.

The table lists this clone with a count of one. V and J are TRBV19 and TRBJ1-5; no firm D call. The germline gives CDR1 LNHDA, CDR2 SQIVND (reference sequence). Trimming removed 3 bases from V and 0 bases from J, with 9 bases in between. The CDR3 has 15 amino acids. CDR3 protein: CASSIGEYSNQPQHF. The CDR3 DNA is TGTGCCAGTAGTATTGGAGAATATAGCAATCAGCCCCAGCATTTT.

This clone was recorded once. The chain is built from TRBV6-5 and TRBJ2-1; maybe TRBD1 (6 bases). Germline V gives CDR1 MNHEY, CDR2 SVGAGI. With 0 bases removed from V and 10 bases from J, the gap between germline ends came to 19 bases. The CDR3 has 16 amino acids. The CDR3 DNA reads TGTGCCAGCAGTTACTCTGAGGGGGTCGGTCGGGTAGAGCAGTTCTTC. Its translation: CASSYSEGVGRVEQFF.

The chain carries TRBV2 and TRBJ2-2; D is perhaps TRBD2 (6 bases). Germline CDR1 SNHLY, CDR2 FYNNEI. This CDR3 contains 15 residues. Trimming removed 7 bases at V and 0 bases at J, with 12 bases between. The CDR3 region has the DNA TGTGCCAGCAAAAAGATAGCGGCGAACACCGGGGAGCTGTTTTTT. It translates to CASKKIAANTGELFF.

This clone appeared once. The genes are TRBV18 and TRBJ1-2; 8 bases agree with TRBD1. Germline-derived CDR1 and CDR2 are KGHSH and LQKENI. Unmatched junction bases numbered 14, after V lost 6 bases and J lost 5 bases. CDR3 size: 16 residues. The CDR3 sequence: CASSGGTGGAGYGYTF. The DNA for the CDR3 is TGTGCCAGCTCCGGGGGAACAGGGGGAGCCGGATATGGCTACACCTTC.

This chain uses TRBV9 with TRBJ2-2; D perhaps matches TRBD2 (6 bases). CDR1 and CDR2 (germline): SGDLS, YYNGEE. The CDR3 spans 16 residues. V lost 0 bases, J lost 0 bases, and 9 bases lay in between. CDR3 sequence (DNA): TGTGCCAGCAGCGTAGGCTTAGCGGCGAACACCGGGGAGCTGTTTTTT. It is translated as CASSVGLAANTGELFF.

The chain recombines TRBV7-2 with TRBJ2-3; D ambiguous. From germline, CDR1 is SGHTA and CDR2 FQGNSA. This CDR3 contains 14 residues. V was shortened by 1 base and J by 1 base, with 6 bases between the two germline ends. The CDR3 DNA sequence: TGTGCCAGCAGCTTAGGGGCAGGCACAGATACGCAGTATTTT. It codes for CASSLGAGTDTQYF.

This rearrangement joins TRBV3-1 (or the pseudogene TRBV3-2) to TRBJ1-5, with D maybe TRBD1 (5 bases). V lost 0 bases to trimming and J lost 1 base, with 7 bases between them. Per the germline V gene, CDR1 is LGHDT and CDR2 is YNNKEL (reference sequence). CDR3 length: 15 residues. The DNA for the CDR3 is TGTGCCAGCAGCCAAGACAGGGTAAGCAATCAGCCCCAGCATTTT. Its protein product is CASSQDRVSNQPQHF.